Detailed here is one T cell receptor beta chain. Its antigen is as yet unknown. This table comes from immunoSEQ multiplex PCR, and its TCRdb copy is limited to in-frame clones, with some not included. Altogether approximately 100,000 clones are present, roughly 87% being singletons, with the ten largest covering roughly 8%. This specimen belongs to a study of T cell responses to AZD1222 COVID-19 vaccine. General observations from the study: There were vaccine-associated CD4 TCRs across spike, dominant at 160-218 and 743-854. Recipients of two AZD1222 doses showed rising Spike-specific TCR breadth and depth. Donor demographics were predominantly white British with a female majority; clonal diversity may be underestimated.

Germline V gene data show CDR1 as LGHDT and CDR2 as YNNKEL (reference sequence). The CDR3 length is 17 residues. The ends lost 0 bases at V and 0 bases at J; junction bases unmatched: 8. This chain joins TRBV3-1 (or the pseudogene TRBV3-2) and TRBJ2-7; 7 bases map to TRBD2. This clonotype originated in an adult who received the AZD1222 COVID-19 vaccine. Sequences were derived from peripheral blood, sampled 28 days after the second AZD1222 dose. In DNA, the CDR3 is TGTGCCAGCAGCCAAGAGGTGGCCGGGGGGAACTCCTACGAGCAGTACTTC. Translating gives CASSQEVAGGNSYEQYF.